Shown below are 30 T cell receptor beta chains from a single sample sequenced in a study of blood T cell repertoires in COVID-19 (TCRdb year 2020). The method was the immunoSEQ multiplex PCR assay. TCRdb stores this immuneACCESS table with in-frame sequences only. Part of the clones is absent; in the studies checked, under half of the shortfall reflects unresolved V genes, and no reason is known for the rest. The sample table contains around 100,000 clones; only one count was recorded for approximately 81% of them. The top ten clonotypes cover roughly 13% of the sample. Material: peripheral blood. These receptors came from a human donor in a cohort sampled during active COVID-19.

The chain recombines TRBV3-1 (or the pseudogene TRBV3-2) with TRBJ1-5; D uncertain. The CDR3 has 15 amino acids. Germline lookup yields CDR1 LGHDT and CDR2 YNNKEL (reference sequence). V was pared by 1 base and J by 2 bases, with 9 bases between. Written as DNA, the CDR3 is TGTGCCAGCAGCCAAGGGCCGGAGCGCAATCAGCCCCAGCATTTT. Its translation is CASSQGPERNQPQHF.

The gene calls are TRBV7-2 and TRBJ2-7, with TRBD2 identical over 10 bases. Germline CDR1 is SGHTA and CDR2 is FQGNSA. The V gene end was trimmed by 1 base and the J gene end by 2 bases; junction bases not matched to a gene: 2. The CDR3 covers 15 residues. CDR3 in DNA: TGTGCCAGCAGCTTAGGTAGCGGGGGGACCTACGAGCAGTACTTC. Protein product: CASSLGSGGTYEQYF.

The rearrangement links TRBV5-1 to TRBJ1-2; D might be TRBD1 (5 bases). Germline loops: CDR1 SGHRS, CDR2 YFSETQ. V gave up 1 base and J gave up 6 bases, with 7 bases separating them. This CDR3 has 12 residues. In DNA, the CDR3 is TGCGCCAGCAGCTTGTCGGGGGATGGCTACACCTTC. Its protein is CASSLSGDGYTF.

V gene TRBV7-8 combines with J gene TRBJ2-7, with D perhaps matching TRBD2 (6 bases). This CDR3 region has 16 residues. V was cut by 2 bases and J by 7 bases, with 21 bases left in between. CDR1 is SGHVS, CDR2 FQNEAQ, per germline. The CDR3 here is CASSLPPPVLAGEQYF. CDR3 DNA: TGTGCCAGCAGCTTACCTCCCCCGGTACTAGCTGGAGAGCAGTACTTC. Filled out from reference TRBV7-8 and TRBJ2-7, the complete variable domain reads GAGVSQSPRYKVAKRGQDVALRCDPISGHVSLFWYQQALGQGPEFLTYFQNEAQLDKSGLPSDRFFAERPEGSVSTLKIQRTQQEDSAVYLCASSLPPPVLAGEQYFGPGTRLTVT.

J is TRBJ1-1 and V is TRBV6-5; D not resolved. Germline V gives CDR1 MNHEY, CDR2 SVGAGI. With 2 bases removed from V and 1 base from J, the gap between germline ends came to 5 bases. The CDR3 consists of 13 residues. The CDR3 coding sequence is TGTGCCAGCAGTTACCAGGCGAACACTGAAGCTTTCTTT. This gives the protein CASSYQANTEAFF.

This clone appeared once. This chain uses TRBV11-2 with TRBJ1-4; TRBD1 aligns across 9 bases. The germline V gene has CDR1 SGHAT and CDR2 FQNNGV. V lost 4 bases, J lost 2 bases, and 5 bases stayed unmatched. This CDR3 contains 16 residues. The CDR3 DNA is TGTGCCAGCAGCTATACAGGGGGCAAGACTAATGAAAAACTGTTTTTT. Amino acids: CASSYTGGKTNEKLFF. Combining the CDR3 with reference TRBV11-2 and TRBJ1-4 gives the whole variable domain EAGVAQSPRYKIIEKRQSVAFWCNPISGHATLYWYQQILGQGPKLLIQFQNNGVVDDSQLPKDRFSAERLKGVDSTLKIQPAKLEDSAVYLCASSYTGGKTNEKLFFGSGTQLSVL.

This clone has a handful of counts. CDR3 loop: CASSRGASYEQYF. DNA for the CDR3: TGTGCCAGCAGTCGGGGGGCCTCCTACGAGCAGTACTTC. This chain links TRBV6-5 with TRBJ2-7; D is perhaps TRBD2 (7 bases). In germline, CDR1 is MNHEY, CDR2 SVGAGI. V gave up 5 bases and J gave up 0 bases, with 8 bases separating them. The CDR3 consists of 13 residues.

V usage is TRBV18 and J usage is TRBJ2-4; D is uncertain. Germline V gene data show CDR1 as KGHSH and CDR2 as LQKENI. The CDR3 is made up of 16 amino acids. The ends were cut back, 3 bases at V and 2 bases at J, with 14 bases in the middle. In nucleotides, the CDR3 is TGTGCCAGCTCACCCCTCGATAGTGGGCCCAAAAACATTCAGTACTTC. This encodes CASSPLDSGPKNIQYF.

A remark on this clone: Other DNA sequences within the sample encode an identical CDR3. The chain uses TRBV12-3 or TRBV12-4 and TRBJ1-5; 7 bases align to TRBD1. The CDR3 sequence is 13 residues long. Trimming cost V 5 bases and J 4 bases; bases outside gene matches: 2. The CDR3 here is CASSPGGNQPQHF. CDR3 nucleotide sequence: TGTGCCAGCAGTCCAGGGGGGAATCAGCCCCAGCATTTT.

The gene calls are TRBV10-3 and TRBJ1-2, with D tentatively TRBD1 (5 bases). Germline V gene data show CDR1 as ENHRY and CDR2 as SYGVKD. Deletions cut 2 bases from V and 5 bases from J, with 12 bases between. CDR3 size: 14 residues. DNA of the CDR3: TGTGCCATCAGTGAGAGGGGTTCTAGGTATGGCTACACCTTC. Translated, it gives CAISERGSRYGYTF.

This chain connects TRBV5-4 to TRBJ2-7, with a weak D call TRBD2 (5 bases). The CDR3 has 15 residues. The ends were cut back, 1 base at V and 1 base at J, with 12 bases in the middle. Germline values: CDR1 SGHNT, CDR2 YYREEE (reference sequence). CDR3 region: CASSLIRGLSYEQYF. The CDR3 nucleotides are TGTGCCAGCAGCTTGATACGCGGGCTTTCCTACGAGCAGTACTTC.

The chain is built from TRBV19 and TRBJ2-7; TRBD1 matches at 11 bases. The V gene's germline CDR1 is LNHDA and CDR2 SQIVND (reference sequence). The CDR3 is 15 residues long. V lost 4 bases, J lost 3 bases, and 5 bases stayed unmatched. The CDR3 region is CASSTAGTGGYEQYF. The CDR3 nucleotides read TGTGCCAGTAGTACTGCCGGGACAGGGGGCTACGAGCAGTACTTC. The full variable domain, rest sourced from reference TRBV19 and TRBJ2-7, is DGGITQSPKYLFRKEGQNVTLSCEQNLNHDAMYWYRQDPGQGLRLIYYSQIVNDFQKGDIAEGYSVSREKKESFPLTVTSAQKNPTAFYLCASSTAGTGGYEQYFGPGTRLTVT.

V gene TRBV4-3 combines with J gene TRBJ2-1; 9 bases map to TRBD2. The CDR3 length is 14 residues. The trim removed 0 bases at V and 8 bases at J, leaving 2 bases unmatched. Germline V gene sequence: CDR1 LGHNA, CDR2 YSLEER. The CDR3 bases are TGCGCCAGCAGCCAAGATTCTAGCGGGGATGAGCAGTTCTTC. Translation gives CASSQDSSGDEQFF.

The DNA for the CDR3 is TGTGCCAGCAGTCTCCAGGGGAGCGTTAACTATGGCTACACCTTC. It specifies CASSLQGSVNYGYTF. The rearrangement uses TRBV28 and TRBJ1-2; possibly TRBD1 for D (6 bases). Germline CDR1 is MDHEN and CDR2 is SYDVKM. The CDR3 consists of 15 residues. Trimming stripped 5 bases from V and 1 base from J, with 14 bases between.

The sample holds one count of this clone. V and J are TRBV18 and TRBJ2-3; 8 bases agree with TRBD2. The V gene end was trimmed by 3 bases and the J gene end by 4 bases; junction bases not matched to a gene: 6. The CDR3 totals 15 residues. Germline V gives CDR1 KGHSH, CDR2 LQKENI. For the CDR3, the DNA is TGTGCCAGCTCACCGTCGGGAGGGCCAGCAGATACGCAGTATTTT. As protein: CASSPSGGPADTQYF.

The rearrangement uses TRBV7-2 and TRBJ1-3; 7 nucleotides match TRBD1. Per the germline V gene, CDR1 is SGHTA and CDR2 is FQGNSA. V lost 5 bases, J lost 6 bases, and 10 bases stayed unmatched. The length of the CDR3 is 15 residues. The DNA of the CDR3 is TGTGCCAGCAGCCAAGCGACAGGGTTGCCAAACACCATATATTTT. Protein product: CASSQATGLPNTIYF. Using reference TRBV7-2 and TRBJ1-3 for the parts outside the CDR3, the full variable domain is GAGVSQSPSNKVTEKGKDVELRCDPISGHTALYWYRQSLGQGLEFLIYFQGNSAPDKSGLPSDRFSAERTGGSVSTLTIQRTQQEDSAVYLCASSQATGLPNTIYFGEGSWLTVV.

The genes are TRBV5-5 and TRBJ1-6; D may be TRBD1 (5 bases). CDR1 and CDR2 from the germline V gene are SGHKS and YYEKEE (reference sequence). The CDR3 runs to 15 residues. The V end was cut by 2 bases, the J end by 7 bases, with 13 bases between. The CDR3 bases are TGTGCCAGCAGCTTTTCAGGGAGGACCAATTCACCCCTCCACTTT. As protein: CASSFSGRTNSPLHF. Variable domain in full (rest from reference TRBV5-5 and TRBJ1-6): DAGVTQSPTHLIKTRGQQVTLRCSPISGHKSVSWYQQVLGQGPQFIFQYYEKEERGRGNFPDRFSARQFPNYSSELNVNALLLGDSALYLCASSFSGRTNSPLHFGNGTRLTVT.

CDR3 DNA: TGTGCCAGCACTGAGGCGGGGAGGAACGGGGAGCTGTTTTTT. Translated: CASTEAGRNGELFF. This chain joins TRBV7-9 and TRBJ2-2; maybe TRBD2 (6 bases). The V gene lost 7 bases and the J gene lost 7 bases, with 16 bases spanning the gap. CDR3 length: 14 residues. Germline V gene data show CDR1 as SEHNR and CDR2 as FQNEAQ (reference sequence).

This clone was detected a few times. The V call is TRBV19, the J call TRBJ1-2; D not resolved. V was cut by 3 bases and J by 8 bases, with 16 bases left in between. This CDR3 has 14 residues. Per the germline V gene, CDR1 is LNHDA and CDR2 is SQIVND (reference sequence). In DNA form, the CDR3 reads TGTGCCAGTAGTATGATGCGGGGATTCGGCGGCTACACCTTC. Its protein product is CASSMMRGFGGYTF.

This clone showed up just once. The chain couples TRBV9 to TRBJ2-3; D may be TRBD2 (7 bases). CDR1 is SGDLS and CDR2 is YYNGEE in the germline V gene. V gave up 1 base and J gave up 6 bases, with 18 bases separating them. There are 16 residues in the CDR3. This CDR3 reads CASSVIAGAQVDTQYF. The CDR3 nucleotides read TGTGCCAGCAGCGTAATCGCGGGGGCCCAGGTGGATACGCAGTATTTT.

This chain links TRBV7-2 with TRBJ1-1; TRBD1 matches 8 bases. The CDR3 sequence is 14 residues long. The germline gives CDR1 SGHTA, CDR2 FQGNSA. Trimming cost V 6 bases and J 4 bases; bases outside gene matches: 7. CDR3 sequence (DNA): TGTGCCAGCAGAGAACAGGGGGGAGGCACTGAAGCTTTCTTT. This codes for CASREQGGGTEAFF. Complete variable domain (other parts from reference TRBV7-2 and TRBJ1-1): GAGVSQSPSNKVTEKGKDVELRCDPISGHTALYWYRQSLGQGLEFLIYFQGNSAPDKSGLPSDRFSAERTGGSVSTLTIQRTQQEDSAVYLCASREQGGGTEAFFGQGTRLTVV.

V and J are TRBV18 and TRBJ2-3; D remains unclear. CDR1 and CDR2 from the germline V gene are KGHSH and LQKENI. Trimming took off 1 base at V and 0 bases at J, with 11 bases between the two ends. There are 16 residues in the CDR3. The DNA of the CDR3 is TGTGCCAGCTCACCACGATTCAGTTCTAGCACAGATACGCAGTATTTT. This codes for CASSPRFSSSTDTQYF.

V is TRBV11-3 and J is TRBJ1-2; 8 positions agree with TRBD1. Germline loops: CDR1 SGHNT, CDR2 YENEEA. V shed 2 bases, J shed 4 bases, and the junction held 6 bases outside the gene matches. The CDR3 loop spans 15 amino acids. CDR3 amino acids: CASSLIIQGAYGYTF. In DNA, the CDR3 is TGTGCCAGCAGCTTAATTATCCAGGGGGCCTATGGCTACACCTTC.

This chain connects TRBV3-1 (or the pseudogene TRBV3-2) to TRBJ1-2, with D hard to call. The V end lost 1 base, the J end lost 4 bases, and 10 bases lay between the germline ends. The V gene's germline CDR1 is LGHDT and CDR2 YNNKEL (reference sequence). This CDR3 spans 14 amino acids. CDR3: CASSQAGRLYGYTF. The CDR3 DNA is TGTGCCAGCAGCCAAGCAGGCAGGCTCTATGGCTACACCTTC.

The chain couples TRBV5-8 to TRBJ2-7; 10 bases fit TRBD1. V was pared by 3 bases and J by 2 bases, with 2 bases of the junction left unmatched. Germline-derived CDR1 and CDR2 are SGHTS and YDEGEE. This CDR3 region has 14 residues. CDR3 amino acids: CASSSGQGAYEQYF. DNA of the CDR3: TGTGCCAGCAGCTCTGGACAGGGGGCCTACGAGCAGTACTTC. Supplemented by reference TRBV5-8 and TRBJ2-7, the full variable domain reads EAGVTQSPTHLIKTRGQQATLRCSPISGHTSVYWYQQALGLGLQFLLWYDEGEERNRGNFPPRFSGRQFPNYSSELNVNALELEDSALYLCASSSGQGAYEQYFGPGTRLTVT.

This chain joins TRBV7-2 and TRBJ2-1, with D maybe TRBD2 (5 bases). The CDR3 contains 13 residues. CDR1 and CDR2 from the germline V gene are SGHTA and FQGNSA. CDR3 bases: TGTGCAGTTGCTAGCAGTTCTTACAATGAGCAGTTCTTC. This sequence encodes CAVASSSYNEQFF.

The V gene is TRBV5-1, the J gene TRBJ2-2; 13 bases are shared with TRBD2. This CDR3 has 18 residues. The V gene's germline CDR1 is SGHRS and CDR2 YFSETQ. The ends lost 3 bases at V and 0 bases at J; junction bases unmatched: 5. The CDR3 loop is CASSSTSGGPSNTGELFF. The DNA of the CDR3 is TGCGCCAGCAGCTCGACTAGCGGGGGGCCCTCGAACACCGGGGAGCTGTTTTTT.

A single count supports this clone. The genes are TRBV5-5 and TRBJ1-6; D may be TRBD1 (6 bases). Germline CDR1 is SGHKS and CDR2 is YYEKEE (reference sequence). Trimming cost V 0 bases and J 8 bases, with 15 bases left between them. The CDR3 has 16 residues. CDR3 sequence: CASSLDLRQDHSPLHF. CDR3 bases: TGTGCCAGCAGCTTGGACCTCCGACAGGACCATTCACCCCTCCACTTT.

This chain uses TRBV7-9 with TRBJ1-1; 9 nucleotides align to TRBD1. V lost 4 bases, J lost 7 bases, and 4 bases stayed unmatched. The CDR3 consists of 13 residues. Germline V gives CDR1 SEHNR, CDR2 FQNEAQ (reference sequence). In DNA, the CDR3 is TGTGCCAGCAGCTACGGGACAGGGAGTGAAGCTTTCTTT. Translated, it gives CASSYGTGSEAFF.

This clone was counted a single time. The rearrangement joins TRBV20-1 to TRBJ2-1; 9 bases are shared with TRBD2. The CDR3 runs 14 residues. J was trimmed by 5 bases and V by 3 bases; bases with no gene match: 5. Germline-derived CDR1 and CDR2 are DFQATT and SNEGSKA (reference sequence). The CDR3 DNA is TGCAGTGCTAGTAGCGGGAGAAAAGACAATGAGCAGTTCTTC. Its translation: CSASSGRKDNEQFF.